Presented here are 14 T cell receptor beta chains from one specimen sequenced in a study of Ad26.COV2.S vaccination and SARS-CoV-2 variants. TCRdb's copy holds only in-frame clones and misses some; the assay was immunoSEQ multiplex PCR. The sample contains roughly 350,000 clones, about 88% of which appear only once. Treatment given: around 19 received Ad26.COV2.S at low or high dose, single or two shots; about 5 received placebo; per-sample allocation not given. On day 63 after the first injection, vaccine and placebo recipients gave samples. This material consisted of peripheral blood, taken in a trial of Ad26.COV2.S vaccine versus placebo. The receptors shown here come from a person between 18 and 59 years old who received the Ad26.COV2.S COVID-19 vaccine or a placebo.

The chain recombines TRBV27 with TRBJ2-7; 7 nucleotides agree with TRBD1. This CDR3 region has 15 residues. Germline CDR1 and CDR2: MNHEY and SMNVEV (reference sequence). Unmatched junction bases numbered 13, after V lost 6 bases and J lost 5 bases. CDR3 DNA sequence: TGTGCCAGCAGCCACATCCTTGACAGGGTAGACGAGCAGTACTTC. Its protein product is CASSHILDRVDEQYF.

The CDR3 DNA reads TGTGCCAGCAGCCAACAGGATGAAAAACTGTTTTTT. Its protein is CASSQQDEKLFF. The chain is built from TRBV5-4 and TRBJ1-4; maybe TRBD1 (5 bases). V dropped 4 bases and J dropped 6 bases, with 7 bases sitting between them. The CDR3 covers 12 residues. Per the germline V gene, CDR1 is SGHNT and CDR2 is YYREEE (reference sequence).

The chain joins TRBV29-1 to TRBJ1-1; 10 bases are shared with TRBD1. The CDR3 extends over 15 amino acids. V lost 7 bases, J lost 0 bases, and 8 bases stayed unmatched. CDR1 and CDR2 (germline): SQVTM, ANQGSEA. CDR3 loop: CSALRTGGMNTEAFF. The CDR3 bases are TGCAGCGCACTCCGGACAGGGGGAATGAACACTGAAGCTTTCTTT.

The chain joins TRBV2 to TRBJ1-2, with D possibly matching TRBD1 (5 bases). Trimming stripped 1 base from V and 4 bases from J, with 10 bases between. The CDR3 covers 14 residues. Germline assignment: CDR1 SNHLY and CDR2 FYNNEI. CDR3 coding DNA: TGTGCCAGCAGTGAAGTGGCCGGGGGCTATGGCTACACCTTC. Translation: CASSEVAGGYGYTF.

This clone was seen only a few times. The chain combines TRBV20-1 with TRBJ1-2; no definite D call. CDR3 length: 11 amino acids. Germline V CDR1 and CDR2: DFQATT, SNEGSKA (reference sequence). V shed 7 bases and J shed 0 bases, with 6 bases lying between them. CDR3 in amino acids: CSGYTNYGYTF. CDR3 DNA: TGCAGTGGTTATACTAACTATGGCTACACCTTC.

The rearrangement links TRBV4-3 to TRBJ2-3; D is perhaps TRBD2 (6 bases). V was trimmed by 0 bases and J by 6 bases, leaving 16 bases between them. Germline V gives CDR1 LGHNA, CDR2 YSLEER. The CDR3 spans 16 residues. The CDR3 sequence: CASSQDQEWTMDTQYF. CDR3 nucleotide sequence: TGCGCCAGCAGCCAAGATCAGGAATGGACTATGGATACGCAGTATTTT.

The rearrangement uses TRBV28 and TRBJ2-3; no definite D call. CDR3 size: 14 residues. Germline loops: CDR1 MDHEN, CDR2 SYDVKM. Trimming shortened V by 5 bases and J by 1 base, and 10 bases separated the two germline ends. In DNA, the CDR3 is TGTGCCAGCAGTCCTACCGACCGCACAGATACGCAGTATTTT. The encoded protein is CASSPTDRTDTQYF. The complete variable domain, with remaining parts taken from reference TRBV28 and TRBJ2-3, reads DVKVTQSSRYLVKRTGEKVFLECVQDMDHENMFWYRQDPGLGLRLIYFSYDVKMKEKGDIPEGYSVSREKKERFSLILESASTNQTSMYLCASSPTDRTDTQYFGPGTRLTVL.

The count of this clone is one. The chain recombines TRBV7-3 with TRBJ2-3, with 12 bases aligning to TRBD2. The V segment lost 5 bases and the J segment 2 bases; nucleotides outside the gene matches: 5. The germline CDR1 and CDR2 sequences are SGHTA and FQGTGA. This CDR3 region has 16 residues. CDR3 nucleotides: TGTGCCAGCAGCACATCTAGCGGGAGGGCCACAGATACGCAGTATTTT. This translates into CASSTSSGRATDTQYF.

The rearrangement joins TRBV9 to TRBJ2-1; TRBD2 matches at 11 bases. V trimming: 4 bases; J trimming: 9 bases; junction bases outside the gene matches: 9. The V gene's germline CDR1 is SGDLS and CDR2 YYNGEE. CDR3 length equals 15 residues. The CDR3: CASSSTSGSSVEQFF. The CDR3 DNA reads TGTGCCAGCAGCTCAACTAGCGGGAGTAGCGTTGAGCAGTTCTTC. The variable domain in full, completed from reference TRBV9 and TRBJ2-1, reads DSGVTQTPKHLITATGQRVTLRCSPRSGDLSVYWYQQSLDQGLQFLIQYYNGEERAKGNILERFSAQQFPDLHSELNLSSLELGDSALYFCASSSTSGSSVEQFFGPGTRLTVL.

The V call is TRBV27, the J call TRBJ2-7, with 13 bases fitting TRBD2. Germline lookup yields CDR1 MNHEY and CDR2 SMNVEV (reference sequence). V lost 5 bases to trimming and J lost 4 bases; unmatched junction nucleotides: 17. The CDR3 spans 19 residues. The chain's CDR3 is CASSPPTWTSGGLKYEQYF. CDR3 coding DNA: TGTGCCAGCAGTCCACCAACTTGGACTAGCGGGGGCCTTAAATACGAGCAGTACTTC.

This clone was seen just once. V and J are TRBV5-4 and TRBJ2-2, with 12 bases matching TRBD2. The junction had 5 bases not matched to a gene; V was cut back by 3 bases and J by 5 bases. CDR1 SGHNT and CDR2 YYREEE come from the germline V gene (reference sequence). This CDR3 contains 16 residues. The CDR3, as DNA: TGTGCCAGCAGCTCACCGGGACTAGCGGGTACCGGGGAGCTGTTTTTT. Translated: CASSSPGLAGTGELFF.

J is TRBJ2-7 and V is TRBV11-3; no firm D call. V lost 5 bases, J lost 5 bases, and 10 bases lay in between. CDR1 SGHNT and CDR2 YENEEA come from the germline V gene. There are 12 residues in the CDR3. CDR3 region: CASSPGRNEQYF. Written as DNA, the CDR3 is TGTGCCAGCAGCCCCGGAAGAAACGAGCAGTACTTC.

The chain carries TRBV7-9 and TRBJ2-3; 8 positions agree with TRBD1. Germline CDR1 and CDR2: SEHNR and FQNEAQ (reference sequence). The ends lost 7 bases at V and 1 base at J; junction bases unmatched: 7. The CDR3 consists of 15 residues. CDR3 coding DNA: TGTGCCAGCATTCCCAGGGGGCTACGCACAGATACGCAGTATTTT. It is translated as CASIPRGLRTDTQYF.

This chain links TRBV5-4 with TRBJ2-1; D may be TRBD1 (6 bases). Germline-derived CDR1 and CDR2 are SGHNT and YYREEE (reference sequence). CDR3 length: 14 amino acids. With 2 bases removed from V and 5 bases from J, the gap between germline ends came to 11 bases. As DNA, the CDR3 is TGTGCCAGCAGCTTAGTGGACAGAAACAATGAGCAGTTCTTC. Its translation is CASSLVDRNNEQFF.